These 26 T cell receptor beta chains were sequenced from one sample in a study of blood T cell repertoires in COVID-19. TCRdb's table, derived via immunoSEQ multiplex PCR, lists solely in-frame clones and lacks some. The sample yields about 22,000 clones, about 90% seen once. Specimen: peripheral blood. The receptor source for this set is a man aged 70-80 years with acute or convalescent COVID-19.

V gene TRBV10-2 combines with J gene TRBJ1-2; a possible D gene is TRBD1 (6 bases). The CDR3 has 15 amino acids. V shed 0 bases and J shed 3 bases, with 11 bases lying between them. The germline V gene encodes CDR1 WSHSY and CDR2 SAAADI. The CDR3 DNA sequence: TGCGCCAGCAGTGAGTCCGGGGGGCGCTACTATGGCTACACCTTC. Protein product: CASSESGGRYYGYTF.

Here the CDR3 reads CASSYKQSTDTQYF. DNA for the CDR3: TGTGCCAGCAGTTATAAACAGAGCACAGATACGCAGTATTTT. The V call is TRBV6-5, the J call TRBJ2-3; D is unresolved. CDR3 length: 14 amino acids. Trimming pared 3 bases from V and 0 bases from J, leaving 7 bases between. Looked up from germline, CDR1 is MNHEY and CDR2 is SVGAGI.

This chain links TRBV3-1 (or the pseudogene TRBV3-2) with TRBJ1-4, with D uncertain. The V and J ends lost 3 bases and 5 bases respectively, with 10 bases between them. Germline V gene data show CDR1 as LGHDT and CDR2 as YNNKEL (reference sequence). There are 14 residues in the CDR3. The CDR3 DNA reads TGTGCCAGCAGCCAGGTACCGGGGAATGAAAAACTGTTTTTT. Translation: CASSQVPGNEKLFF.

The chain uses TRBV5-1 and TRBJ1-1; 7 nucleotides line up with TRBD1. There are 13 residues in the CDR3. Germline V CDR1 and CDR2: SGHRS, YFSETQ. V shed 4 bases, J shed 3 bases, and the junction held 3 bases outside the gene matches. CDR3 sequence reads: CASSRQGDTEAFF. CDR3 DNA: TGCGCCAGCAGCCGACAGGGTGACACTGAAGCTTTCTTT.

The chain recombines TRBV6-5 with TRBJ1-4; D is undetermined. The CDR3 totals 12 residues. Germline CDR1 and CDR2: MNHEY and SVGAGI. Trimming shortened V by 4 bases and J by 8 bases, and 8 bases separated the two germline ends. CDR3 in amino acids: CASSWGGEKLFF. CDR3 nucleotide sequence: TGTGCCAGCAGTTGGGGAGGGGAAAAACTGTTTTTT.

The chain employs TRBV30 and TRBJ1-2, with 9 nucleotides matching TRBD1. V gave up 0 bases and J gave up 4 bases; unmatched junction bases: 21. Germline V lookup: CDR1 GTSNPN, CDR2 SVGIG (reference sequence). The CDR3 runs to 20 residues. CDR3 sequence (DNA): TGTGCCTGGAGTGTAAGGGTGTTCGGGCACAGGGGACAGGGTCTCTATGGCTACACCTTC. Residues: CAWSVRVFGHRGQGLYGYTF. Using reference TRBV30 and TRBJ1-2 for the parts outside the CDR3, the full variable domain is SQTIHQWPATLVQPVGSPLSLECTVEGTSNPNLYWYRQAAGRGLQLLFYSVGIGQISSEVPQNLSASRPQDRQFILSSKKLLLSDSGFYLCAWSVRVFGHRGQGLYGYTFGSGTRLTVV.

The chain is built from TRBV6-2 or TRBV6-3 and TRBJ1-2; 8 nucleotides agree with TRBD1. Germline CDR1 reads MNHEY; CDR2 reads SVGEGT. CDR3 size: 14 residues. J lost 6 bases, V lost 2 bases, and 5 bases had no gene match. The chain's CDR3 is CASSYEGQGHGYTF. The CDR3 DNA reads TGTGCCAGCAGTTACGAAGGACAGGGCCATGGCTACACCTTC.

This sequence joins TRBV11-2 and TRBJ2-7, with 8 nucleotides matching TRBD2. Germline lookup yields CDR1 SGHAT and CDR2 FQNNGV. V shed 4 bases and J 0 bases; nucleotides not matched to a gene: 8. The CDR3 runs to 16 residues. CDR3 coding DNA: TGTGCCAGCAGCTCCCCGCCTAGCGGGCTCTCCTACGAGCAGTACTTC. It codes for CASSSPPSGLSYEQYF.

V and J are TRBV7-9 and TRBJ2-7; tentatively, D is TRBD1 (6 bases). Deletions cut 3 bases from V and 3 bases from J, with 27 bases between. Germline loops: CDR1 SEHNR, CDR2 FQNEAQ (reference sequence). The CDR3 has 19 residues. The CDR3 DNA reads TGTGCCAGCAGCTTCACAAGAGGGCCCAGACAGGACCCAAACTACGAGCAGTACTTC. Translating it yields CASSFTRGPRQDPNYEQYF.

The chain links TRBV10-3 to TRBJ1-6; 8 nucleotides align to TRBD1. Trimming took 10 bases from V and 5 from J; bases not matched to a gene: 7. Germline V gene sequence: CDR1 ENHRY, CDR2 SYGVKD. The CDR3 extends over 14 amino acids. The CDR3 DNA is TGTGCCACCCGACAGGGGTTGGATAATTCACCCCTCCACTTT. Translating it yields CATRQGLDNSPLHF.

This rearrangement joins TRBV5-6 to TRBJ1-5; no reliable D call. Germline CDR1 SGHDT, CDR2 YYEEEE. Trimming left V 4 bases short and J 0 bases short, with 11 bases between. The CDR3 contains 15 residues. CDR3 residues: CASSLAGYSNQPQHF. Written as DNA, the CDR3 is TGTGCCAGCAGCCTGGCGGGTTATAGCAATCAGCCCCAGCATTTT.

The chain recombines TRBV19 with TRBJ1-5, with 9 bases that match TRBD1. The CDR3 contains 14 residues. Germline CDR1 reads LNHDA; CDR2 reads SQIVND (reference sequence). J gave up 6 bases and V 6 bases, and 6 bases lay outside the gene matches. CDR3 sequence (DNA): TGTGCCAGTAGCCGGACAGGGGTCCTTCAGCCCCAGCATTTT. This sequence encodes CASSRTGVLQPQHF.

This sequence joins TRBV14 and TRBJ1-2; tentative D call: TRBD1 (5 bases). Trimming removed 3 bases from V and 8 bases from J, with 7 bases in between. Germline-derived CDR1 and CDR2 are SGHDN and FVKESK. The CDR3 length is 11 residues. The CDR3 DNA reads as TGTGCCAGCAGCCATGCAGGGGGCTACACCTTC. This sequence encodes CASSHAGGYTF. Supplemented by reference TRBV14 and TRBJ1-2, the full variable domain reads EAGVTQFPSHSVIEKGQTVTLRCDPISGHDNLYWYRRVMGKEIKFLLHFVKESKQDESGMPNNRFLAERTGGTYSTLKVQPAELEDSGVYFCASSHAGGYTFGSGTRLTVV.

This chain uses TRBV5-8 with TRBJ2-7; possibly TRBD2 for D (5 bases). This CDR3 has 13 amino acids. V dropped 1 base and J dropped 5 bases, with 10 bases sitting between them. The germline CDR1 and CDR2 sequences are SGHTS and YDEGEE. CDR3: CASSLIGVNEQYF. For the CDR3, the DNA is TGTGCCAGCAGCTTGATCGGGGTAAACGAGCAGTACTTC.

In DNA form, the CDR3 reads TGCAGCGTTTTTCCGCCCGCGGGCGCCGGGGGTGAGCAGTTCTTC. Residues: CSVFPPAGAGGEQFF. The chain is built from TRBV29-1 and TRBJ2-1; the D gene is possibly TRBD2 (6 bases). Germline V gives CDR1 SQVTM, CDR2 ANQGSEA. Deletions cut 5 bases from V and 9 bases from J, with 23 bases between. The CDR3 extends over 15 amino acids.

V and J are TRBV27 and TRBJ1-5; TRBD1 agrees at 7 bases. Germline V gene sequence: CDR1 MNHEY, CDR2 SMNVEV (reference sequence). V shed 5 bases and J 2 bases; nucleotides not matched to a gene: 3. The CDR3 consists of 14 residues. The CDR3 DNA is TGTGCCAGCAGTGTTACAGGGGGCAATCAGCCCCAGCATTTT. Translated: CASSVTGGNQPQHF.

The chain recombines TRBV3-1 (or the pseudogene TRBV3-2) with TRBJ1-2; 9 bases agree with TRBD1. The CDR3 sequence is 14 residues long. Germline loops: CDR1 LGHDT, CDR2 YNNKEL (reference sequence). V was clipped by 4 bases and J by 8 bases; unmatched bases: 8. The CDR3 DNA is TGTGCCAGCAGCCCCTGGACAGGGGAGCGCGGCTACACCTTC. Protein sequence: CASSPWTGERGYTF.

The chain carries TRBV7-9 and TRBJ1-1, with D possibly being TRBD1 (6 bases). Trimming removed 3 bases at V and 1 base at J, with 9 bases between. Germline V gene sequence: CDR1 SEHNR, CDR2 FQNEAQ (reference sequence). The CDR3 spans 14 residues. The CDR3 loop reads CASSLGAKNTEAFF. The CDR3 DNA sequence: TGTGCCAGCAGCTTGGGGGCGAAGAACACTGAAGCTTTCTTT. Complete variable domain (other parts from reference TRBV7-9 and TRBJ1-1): DTGVSQNPRHKITKRGQNVTFRCDPISEHNRLYWYRQTLGQGPEFLTYFQNEAQLEKSRLLSDRFSAERPKGSFSTLEIQRTEQGDSAMYLCASSLGAKNTEAFFGQGTRLTVV.

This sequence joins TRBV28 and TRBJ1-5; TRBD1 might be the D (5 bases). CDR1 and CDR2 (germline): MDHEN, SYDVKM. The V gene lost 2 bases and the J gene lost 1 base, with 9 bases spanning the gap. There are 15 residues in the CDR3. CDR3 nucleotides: TGTGCCAGCAGTTTAGCAGGGTCCAGCAATCAGCCCCAGCATTTT. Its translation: CASSLAGSSNQPQHF.

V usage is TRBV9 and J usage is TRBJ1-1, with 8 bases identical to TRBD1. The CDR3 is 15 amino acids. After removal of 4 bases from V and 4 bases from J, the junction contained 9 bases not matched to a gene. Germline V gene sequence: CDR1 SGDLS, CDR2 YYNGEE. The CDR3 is CASSPATGVGTEAFF. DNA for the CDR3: TGTGCCAGCAGCCCCGCGACAGGGGTTGGCACTGAAGCTTTCTTT.

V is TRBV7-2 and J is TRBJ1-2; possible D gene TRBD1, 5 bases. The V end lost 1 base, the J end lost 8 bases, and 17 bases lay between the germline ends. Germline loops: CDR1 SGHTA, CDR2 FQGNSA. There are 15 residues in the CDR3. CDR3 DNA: TGTGCCAGCAGCTTAGAGGCGCGGGGGTATTTGGGCTACACCTTC. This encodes CASSLEARGYLGYTF.

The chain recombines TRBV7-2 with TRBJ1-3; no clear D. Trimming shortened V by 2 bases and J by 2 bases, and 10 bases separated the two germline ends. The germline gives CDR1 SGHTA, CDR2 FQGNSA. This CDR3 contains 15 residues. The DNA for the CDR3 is TGTGCCAGCAGCTTAATCCCAGAGGCTGGAAACACCATATATTTT. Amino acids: CASSLIPEAGNTIYF.

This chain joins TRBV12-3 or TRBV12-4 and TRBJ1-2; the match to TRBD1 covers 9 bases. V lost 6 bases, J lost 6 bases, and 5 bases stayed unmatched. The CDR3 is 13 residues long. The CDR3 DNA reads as TGTGCCAGCAGGGGGACAGGGTCGGATGGCTACACCTTC. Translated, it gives CASRGTGSDGYTF.

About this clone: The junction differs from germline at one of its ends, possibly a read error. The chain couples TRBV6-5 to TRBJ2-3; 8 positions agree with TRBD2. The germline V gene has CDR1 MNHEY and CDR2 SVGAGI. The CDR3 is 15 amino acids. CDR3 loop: CATSLAGPNTDTQYF. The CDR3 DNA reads TGTGCCACCAGTTTAGCGGGGCCTAACACAGATACGCAGTATTTT.

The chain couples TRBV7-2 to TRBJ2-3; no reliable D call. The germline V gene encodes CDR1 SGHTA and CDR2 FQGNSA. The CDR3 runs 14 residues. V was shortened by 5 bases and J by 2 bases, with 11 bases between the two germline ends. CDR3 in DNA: TGTGCCAGCAGCCGCCCCCCTAACACAGATACGCAGTATTTT. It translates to CASSRPPNTDTQYF.

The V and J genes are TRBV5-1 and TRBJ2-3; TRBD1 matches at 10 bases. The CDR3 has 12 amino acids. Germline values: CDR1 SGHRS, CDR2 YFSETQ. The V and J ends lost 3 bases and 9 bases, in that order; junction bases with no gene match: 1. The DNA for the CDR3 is TGCGCCAGCAGCTCGGACAGGGGGACGCAGTATTTT. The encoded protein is CASSSDRGTQYF.